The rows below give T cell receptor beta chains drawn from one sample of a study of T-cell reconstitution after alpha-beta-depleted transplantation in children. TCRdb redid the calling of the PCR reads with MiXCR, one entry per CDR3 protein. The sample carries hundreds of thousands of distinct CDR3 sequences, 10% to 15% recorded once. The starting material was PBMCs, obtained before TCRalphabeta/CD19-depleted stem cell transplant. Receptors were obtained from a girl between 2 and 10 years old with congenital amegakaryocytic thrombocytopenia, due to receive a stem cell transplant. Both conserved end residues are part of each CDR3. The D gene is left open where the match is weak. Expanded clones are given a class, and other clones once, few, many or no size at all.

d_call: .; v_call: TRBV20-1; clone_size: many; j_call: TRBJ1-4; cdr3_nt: TGCAGTGCTTCCCGACAGACTAATGAAAAACTGTTTTTT; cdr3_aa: CSASRQTNEKLFF
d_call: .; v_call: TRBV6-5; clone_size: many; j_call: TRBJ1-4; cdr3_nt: TGTGCCAGCAGTTACTCTCCAGGAGGTGGGGAAAAACTGTTTTTT; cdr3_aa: CASSYSPGGGEKLFF
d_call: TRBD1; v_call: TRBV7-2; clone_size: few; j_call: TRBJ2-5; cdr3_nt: TGTGCCAGCAGCGCTTCACGGGACAGCCAAGAGACCCAGTACTTC; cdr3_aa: CASSASRDSQETQYF
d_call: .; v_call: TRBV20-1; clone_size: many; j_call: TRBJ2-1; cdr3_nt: TGCAGTGCTTACACGACAGGTTTGAATGAGCAGTTCTTC; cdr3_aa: CSAYTTGLNEQFF
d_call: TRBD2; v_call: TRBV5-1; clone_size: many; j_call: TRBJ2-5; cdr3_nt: TGCGCCAGCAGAGCCGCCGGGACTAGCGGGATCGAGACCCAGTACTTC; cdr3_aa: CASRAAGTSGIETQYF
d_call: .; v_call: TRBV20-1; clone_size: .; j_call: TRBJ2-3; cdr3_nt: TGCAGTGCTAGGGGGCTAGCTATAGTAAGCACAGATACGCAGTATTTT; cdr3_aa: CSARGLAIVSTDTQYF
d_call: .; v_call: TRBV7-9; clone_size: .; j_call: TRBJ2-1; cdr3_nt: TGTGCCAGCAGCTTACCGGGAGCCGACAATGAGCAGTTCTTC; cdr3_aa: CASSLPGADNEQFF
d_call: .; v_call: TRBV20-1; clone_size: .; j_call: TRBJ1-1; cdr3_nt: TGCAGTGCTACGACTGACAATATCTATGGTGAAGCTTTCTTT; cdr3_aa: CSATTDNIYGEAFF
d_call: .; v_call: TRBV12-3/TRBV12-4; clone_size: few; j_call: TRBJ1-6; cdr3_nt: TGTGCCAGCAGTTTGTCCTCCGGCGCGGGATCACCCCTCCACTTT; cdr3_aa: CASSLSSGAGSPLHF
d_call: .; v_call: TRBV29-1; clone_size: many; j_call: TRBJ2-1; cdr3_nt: TGCAGCGTTGAACCCCCGGGGGCTTACAATGAGCAGTTCTTC; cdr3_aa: CSVEPPGAYNEQFF
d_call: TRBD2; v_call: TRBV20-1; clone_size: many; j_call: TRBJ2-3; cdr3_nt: TGCAGTGCGAGCCTGGGACTAGCGGGACCAGATACGCAGTATTTT; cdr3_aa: CSASLGLAGPDTQYF
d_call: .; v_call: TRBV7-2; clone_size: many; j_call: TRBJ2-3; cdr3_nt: TGTGCCAGCAGCTTAGGAGCGGGAGATACGCAGTATTTT; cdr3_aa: CASSLGAGDTQYF
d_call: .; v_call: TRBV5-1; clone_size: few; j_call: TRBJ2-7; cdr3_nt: TGCGCCAGCAGCCCCAGGGCGCCCTCCTACGAGCAGTACTTC; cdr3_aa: CASSPRAPSYEQYF
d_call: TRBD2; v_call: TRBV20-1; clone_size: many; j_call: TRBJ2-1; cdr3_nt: TGCAGCGAGACTAGCCTAGGTGGCAATGAGCAGTTCTTC; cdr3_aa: CSETSLGGNEQFF
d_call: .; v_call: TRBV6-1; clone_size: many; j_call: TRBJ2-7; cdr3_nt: TGTGCCAGTACCAGACAGGAGGCCTACGAGCAGTACTTC; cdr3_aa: CASTRQEAYEQYF
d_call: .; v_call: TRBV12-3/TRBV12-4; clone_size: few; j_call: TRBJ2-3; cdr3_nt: TGTGCCAGCAGGCCTTTATCGCGAGGGGGGCCAGATACGCAGTATTTT; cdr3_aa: CASRPLSRGGPDTQYF
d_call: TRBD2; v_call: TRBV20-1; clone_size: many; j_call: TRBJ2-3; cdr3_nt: TGCAGTGCTAGGACGGCGGGAGCTCCGGGTACGCAGTATTTT; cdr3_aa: CSARTAGAPGTQYF
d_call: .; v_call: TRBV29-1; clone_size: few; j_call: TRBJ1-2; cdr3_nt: TGCAGCGTAGAGGGCGGCTTGAATGGCTACACCTTC; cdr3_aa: CSVEGGLNGYTF
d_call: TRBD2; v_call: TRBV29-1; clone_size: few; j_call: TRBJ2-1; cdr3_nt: TGCAGCGTTGAAGGACTAGCGGGAGGGTCCAGCTCCTACAATGAGCAGTTCTTC; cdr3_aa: CSVEGLAGGSSSYNEQFF
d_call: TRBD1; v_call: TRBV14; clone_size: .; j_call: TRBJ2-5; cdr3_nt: TGTGCCAGCAGCCAAGTGACAGGGGTAAAGACCCAGTACTTC; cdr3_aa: CASSQVTGVKTQYF
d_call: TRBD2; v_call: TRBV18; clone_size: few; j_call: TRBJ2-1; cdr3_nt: TGTGCCAGCTCACCAGCGGTAGCGGGAGACGCTGAGCAGTTCTTC; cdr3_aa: CASSPAVAGDAEQFF
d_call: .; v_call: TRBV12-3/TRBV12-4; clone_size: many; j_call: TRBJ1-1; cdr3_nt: TGTGCCAGCAGTCTACCATTGGGGAGAGTTCTGAACACTGAAGCTTTCTTT; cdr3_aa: CASSLPLGRVLNTEAFF
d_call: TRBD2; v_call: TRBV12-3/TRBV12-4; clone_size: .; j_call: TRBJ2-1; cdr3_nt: TGTGCCAGCAGCACCCTAGGACTAGCGGGAGCTGGCGAGCAGTTCTTC; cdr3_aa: CASSTLGLAGAGEQFF
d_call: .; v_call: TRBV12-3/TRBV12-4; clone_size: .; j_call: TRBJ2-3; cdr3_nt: TGTGCCAGCAGTTTGGCGGCCCGGCGGAGCACAGATACGCAGTATTTT; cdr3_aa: CASSLAARRSTDTQYF
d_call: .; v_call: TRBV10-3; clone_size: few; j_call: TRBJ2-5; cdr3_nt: TGTGCCATCAGACCATGGCCGGGGGAAGAGACCCAGTACTTC; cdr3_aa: CAIRPWPGEETQYF
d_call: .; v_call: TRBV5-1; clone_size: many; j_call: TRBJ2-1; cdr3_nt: TGCGCCAGCAGCACGGACATCTACAATGAGCAGTTCTTC; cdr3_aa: CASSTDIYNEQFF
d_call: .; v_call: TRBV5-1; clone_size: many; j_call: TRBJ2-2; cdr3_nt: TGCGCCAGCAGCTTGTACAGACCGAACACCGGGGAGCTGTTTTTT; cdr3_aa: CASSLYRPNTGELFF
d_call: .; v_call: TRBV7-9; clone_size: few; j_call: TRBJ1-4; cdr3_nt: TGTGCCAGCGGGGTCTCGGGTGGGGAAAAACTGTTTTTT; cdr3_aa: CASGVSGGEKLFF
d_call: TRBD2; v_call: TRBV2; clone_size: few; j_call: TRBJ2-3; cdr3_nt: TGTGCCAGCAGGAGGGTTGCGGGGGGCGTGGATACGCAGTATTTT; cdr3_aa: CASRRVAGGVDTQYF
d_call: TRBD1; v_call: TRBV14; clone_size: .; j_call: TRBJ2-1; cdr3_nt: TGTGCCAGCAGCCCGGGACAGGAGAATTACAATGAGCAGTTCTTC; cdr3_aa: CASSPGQENYNEQFF